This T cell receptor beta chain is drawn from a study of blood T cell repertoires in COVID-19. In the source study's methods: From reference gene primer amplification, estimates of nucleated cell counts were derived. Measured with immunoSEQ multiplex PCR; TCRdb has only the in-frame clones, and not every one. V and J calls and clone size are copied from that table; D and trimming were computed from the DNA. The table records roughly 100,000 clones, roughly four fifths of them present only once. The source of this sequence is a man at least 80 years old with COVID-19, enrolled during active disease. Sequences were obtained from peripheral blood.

The CDR3 coding sequence is TGTGCCAGCAGTTTAAGTTGGACAGGGGGCGAGGCCGGGGAGCTGTTTTTT. It is translated as CASSLSWTGGEAGELFF. This sequence joins TRBV28 and TRBJ2-2; 11 bases are a match to TRBD1. This CDR3 region has 17 residues. V trimming: 2 bases; J trimming: 6 bases; junction bases outside the gene matches: 8. The germline V gene encodes CDR1 MDHEN and CDR2 SYDVKM.